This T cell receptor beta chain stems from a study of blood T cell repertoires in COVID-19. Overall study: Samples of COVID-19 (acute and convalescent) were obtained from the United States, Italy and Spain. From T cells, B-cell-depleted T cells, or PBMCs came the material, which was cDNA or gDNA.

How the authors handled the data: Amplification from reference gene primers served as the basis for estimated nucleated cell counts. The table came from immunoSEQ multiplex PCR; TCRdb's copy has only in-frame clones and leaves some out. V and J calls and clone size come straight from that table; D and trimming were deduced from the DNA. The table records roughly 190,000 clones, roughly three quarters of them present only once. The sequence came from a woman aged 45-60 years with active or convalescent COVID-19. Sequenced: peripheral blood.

In DNA, the CDR3 is TGTGCCTGGAAGGCGGAATCACCCTTATATTTT. Translated, it gives CAWKAESPLYF. The chain carries TRBV30 and TRBJ1-3; D gene uncertain. The CDR3 has 11 amino acids. V was shortened by 4 bases and J by 14 bases, with 15 bases between the two germline ends. The V gene's germline CDR1 is GTSNPN and CDR2 SVGIG (reference sequence).